These T cell receptor beta chains were read from a single sample in a study of T cell responses to AZD1222 COVID-19 vaccine. The protocol was immunoSEQ multiplex PCR, while the TCRdb copy is restricted to in-frame clones and leaves out a portion. The sample yields 170,000 or so clones, about 91% seen once. Source: peripheral blood, taken 28 days after the second AZD1222 dose. These receptors all come from an adult who received the AZD1222 COVID-19 vaccine. CDR3s include the opening cysteine and the closing phenylalanine or tryptophan. Each record gives: V gene, J gene, clone size, D gene, CDR3 protein, CDR3 DNA. A D gene is named only where the DNA matches it firmly. Some rows mark clone size as missing; the rest say once, few, many or name a class of expanded clone.

>TRBV5-1|TRBJ2-5|-|TRBD1
CASSRTGEGETQYF
TGCGCCAGCAGCCGGACAGGGGAGGGGGAGACCCAGTACTTC
>TRBV6-5|TRBJ2-7|-|TRBD1
CASRANGQVSYEQYF
TGTGCCAGCAGGGCCAACGGACAGGTCTCCTACGAGCAGTACTTC
>TRBV5-1|TRBJ2-5|-|-
CASSDARYQETQYF
TGCGCCAGCAGCGACGCCCGCTACCAAGAGACCCAGTACTTC
>TRBV21-1|TRBJ1-5|-|-
CASSRQGETRTNQPQHF
TGTGCCAGCAGCCGACAGGGGGAAACTCGTACCAATCAGCCCCAGCATTTT
>TRBV30|TRBJ1-2|-|-
CAWYRNGYTF
TGTGCCTGGTACAGGAATGGCTACACCTTC
>TRBV18|TRBJ2-5|-|-
CASSPARQETQYF
TGTGCCAGCTCACCCGCCCGTCAAGAGACCCAGTACTTC
>TRBV18|TRBJ2-4|-|-
CASSPSRRRNIQYF
TGTGCCAGCTCACCGAGCCGGCGGAGAAACATTCAGTACTTC
>TRBV7-8|TRBJ1-1|-|-
CASSRDRWNTEAFF
TGTGCCAGCAGCCGAGACAGGTGGAACACTGAAGCTTTCTTT
>TRBV20-1|TRBJ1-3|-|TRBD1
CSASSGTGISGNTIYF
TGCAGTGCTAGTTCGGGGACAGGGATCTCTGGAAACACCATATATTTT
>TRBV4-2|TRBJ1-6|few|-
CASSSEGAPLHF
TGTGCCAGCAGCTCAGAAGGTGCTCCCCTCCACTTT
>TRBV12-5|TRBJ1-1|-|TRBD1
CAGGRPQGGPNTEAFF
TGTGCTGGTGGGAGACCTCAGGGGGGCCCGAACACTGAAGCTTTCTTT
>TRBV6-1|TRBJ2-7|-|-
CASSEAWTDYEQYF
TGTGCCAGCAGTGAAGCTTGGACTGACTACGAGCAGTACTTC
>TRBV7-3|TRBJ2-2|-|-
CASSLGSRTGELFF
TGTGCCAGCAGCTTAGGATCAAGGACCGGGGAGCTGTTTTTT
>TRBV7-9|TRBJ2-2|-|-
CASSLHGNAGELFF
TGTGCCAGCAGCTTGCACGGGAACGCCGGGGAGCTGTTTTTT
>TRBV5-4|TRBJ1-6|-|TRBD1
CASSFLGQGPYNSPLHF
TGTGCCAGCAGCTTTTTGGGACAGGGCCCCTATAATTCACCCCTCCACTTT
>TRBV5-4|TRBJ1-2|once|TRBD1
CASSFEQGANYGYTF
TGTGCCAGCAGCTTCGAACAGGGGGCGAACTATGGCTACACCTTC
>TRBV9|TRBJ2-7|-|-
CASSAQGEGREQYF
TGTGCCAGCAGCGCTCAGGGAGAGGGTCGGGAGCAGTACTTC
>TRBV7-8|TRBJ2-7|-|TRBD1
CASSFRDRVGEQYF
TGTGCCAGCAGCTTCCGGGACAGGGTGGGAGAGCAGTACTTC
>TRBV7-9|TRBJ2-2|-|-
CASSLDSGTGELFF
TGTGCCAGCAGCTTAGATTCCGGAACCGGGGAGCTGTTTTTT
>TRBV2|TRBJ2-2|-|TRBD1
CASVTGAGTGELFF
TGTGCCAGCGTGACAGGGGCGGGCACCGGGGAGCTGTTTTTT